The clone carrying this T cell receptor beta chain is a singleton in its sample. Data came from immunoSEQ multiplex PCR; TCRdb stores just in-frame clones and leaves some out. The data show 32,000 or so clones, with approximately 79% seen just once and approximately 6% held by the top ten. The data are from a study of STAT5B mutations in CD4+ large granular lymphocyte leukemia. Per the germline V gene, CDR1 is MNHNY and CDR2 is SVGAGI (reference sequence). Trimming at V came to 5 bases and at J to 6 bases, leaving 10 bases not matched to a gene. This CDR3 contains 15 residues. The TCR originated in a human donor in good health. The chain combines TRBV6-6 with TRBJ1-1; 9 bases align to TRBD1. Sequencing was carried out using CD4+ T cells from blood buffy coats. CDR3: CASSRFIQGAPEAFF. CDR3 in DNA: TGTGCCAGCAGTCGATTTATACAGGGGGCGCCTGAAGCTTTCTTT.